One and the same sample provided the 3 T cell receptor beta chains below, sequenced in a study of blood T cell repertoires in COVID-19. The assay was immunoSEQ multiplex PCR, and TCRdb's table has in-frame clones only and misses some. The sample carries about 87,000 clones, 80% to 90% recorded once. Sequenced: peripheral blood. The receptors shown here come from a woman aged 60-75 years with acute or convalescent COVID-19.

A few counts support this clone. The gene calls are TRBV19 and TRBJ2-7, with a possible D match to TRBD2 (6 bases). Germline CDR1 and CDR2: LNHDA and SQIVND (reference sequence). The length of the CDR3 is 15 residues. V was cut by 6 bases and J by 3 bases, with 18 bases left in between. CDR3 loop: CASSPGRGSFYEQYF. CDR3 nucleotide sequence: TGTGCCAGTAGCCCGGGCCGGGGGAGCTTCTACGAGCAGTACTTC.

This clone has only one observation. This chain uses TRBV29-1 with TRBJ1-1, with 7 bases lining up with TRBD1. The CDR3 has 13 residues. CDR1 is SQVTM, CDR2 ANQGSEA, per germline. The J segment lost 1 base and the V segment lost 6 bases, leaving 5 bases of the junction unmatched. The CDR3 coding sequence is TGCAGCGTGGGGGGACAGACGAACACTGAAGCTTTCTTT. Amino acid sequence: CSVGGQTNTEAFF.

This clone has only one observation. V gene TRBV30 combines with J gene TRBJ1-2; D is perhaps TRBD1 (6 bases). The CDR3 consists of 13 residues. V was trimmed by 2 bases and J by 7 bases, leaving 14 bases between them. The germline CDR1 and CDR2 sequences are GTSNPN and SVGIG (reference sequence). Here the CDR3 reads CAWSRGGLGGYTF. The CDR3 bases are TGTGCCTGGAGTCGAGGGGGATTGGGTGGCTACACCTTC.